Listed here is a single T cell receptor beta chain. Antigen: not known. This entry belongs to a study of vaccination and CD4 T cells after COVID-19. For the study at large: In the convalescent group, nasal swab PCR was SARS-CoV-2 positive; under ten cases were mild and one severe. The study collected post-vaccine samples a median roughly 75 days after dose two, with a range of 14 to 241.

Regarding the study as a whole: Nearly all convalescent vaccine-specific clones, 304 of 307, recognized only SARS-CoV-2 spike. Median roughly 90% of reactive clones detected in convalescent patients emerged only post-vaccination.

Trimming took off 3 bases at V and 6 bases at J, with 15 bases between the two ends. Germline assignment: CDR1 SGHDT and CDR2 YYEEEE. This CDR3 is built from 14 residues. From the PCR reads, TCRdb called clonotypes with MiXCR, one entry per CDR3 protein. The sample holds about 18,000 distinct CDR3 sequences, roughly 60% seen once. The chain combines TRBV5-6 with TRBJ2-5; the D gene is possibly TRBD1 (6 bases). The clonotype was recovered from a human donor who had recovered from COVID-19. This sample comprised CD4+ T cells from blood, obtained before SARS-CoV-2 vaccination. The CDR3: CASSSTLQGQTQYF. CDR3 sequence (DNA): TGTGCCAGCAGCTCTACTTTACAGGGACAGACCCAGTACTTC.